Listed below are T cell receptor beta chains from one sample, sequenced in a study of patients and donors after allogeneic stem cell transplantation. TCRdb independently ran MiXCR on the RT-PCR reads; one entry per CDR3 protein. Here the sample spans 40,000 to 45,000 distinct CDR3 sequences, about 30% being singletons. The sequencing sample was made of blood, either unsorted or a sorted T cell fraction (not recorded which). The origin of the receptors is a human donor who was either an allogeneic HSCT recipient or a stem cell or donor lymphocyte infusion donor (not recorded which). It is not recorded whose cells these are; they may come from a transplant donor. Both conserved end residues are part of each CDR3. The order of the fields is D gene, J gene, clone size, V gene, CDR3 protein, CDR3 DNA. The D gene is left open where the match is weak. A clone size is listed for some rows: how often the clone was seen (once, few, many), or a class if it is expanded.

NA | TRBJ1-5 | few | TRBV20-1 | CSARPHRVGNQPQHF | TGCAGTGCTAGACCCCACAGGGTGGGAAATCAGCCCCAGCATTTT
NA | TRBJ2-2 | few | TRBV11-2 | CASSLRRLNTGELFF | TGTGCCAGCAGCTTAAGGCGGCTCAACACCGGGGAGCTGTTTTTT
TRBD1 | TRBJ1-5 | few | TRBV3-1 | CASSQDFGTGKRNQPQHF | TGTGCCAGCAGCCAAGATTTTGGGACAGGGAAGAGGAATCAGCCCCAGCATTTT
NA | TRBJ2-6 | few | TRBV24-1 | CATTGSGANVLTF | TGTGCCACCACCGGGTCTGGGGCCAACGTCCTGACTTTC
NA | TRBJ1-1 | few | TRBV25-1 | CASSANIRTEAFF | TGTGCCAGCAGTGCCAATATCAGGACTGAAGCTTTCTTT
TRBD1 | TRBJ1-1 | few | TRBV5-1 | CASSLERDRTNTEAFF | TGCGCCAGCAGCTTGGAACGGGACAGAACGAACACTGAAGCTTTCTTT
NA | TRBJ2-7 | few | TRBV28 | CASSLLGNEQYF | TGTGCCAGCAGTTTATTGGGAAACGAGCAGTACTTC
NA | TRBJ1-4 | few | TRBV9 | CASSVGAGFNEKLFF | TGTGCCAGCAGCGTAGGGGCAGGCTTTAATGAAAAACTGTTTTTT
TRBD2 | TRBJ2-2 | NA | TRBV6-5 | CASRGLAGGPPNTGELFF | TGTGCCAGCAGAGGACTAGCGGGAGGGCCACCGAACACCGGGGAGCTGTTTTTT
TRBD2 | TRBJ2-3 | NA | TRBV4-1 | CASSSSGSKSDTQYF | TGCGCCAGCAGCTCCAGCGGGAGTAAGTCAGATACGCAGTATTTT
NA | TRBJ1-1 | NA | TRBV20-1 | CSAREDETEAFF | TGCAGTGCGAGGGAAGATGAGACTGAAGCTTTCTTT
NA | TRBJ1-5 | many | TRBV12-3/TRBV12-4 | CASSNRVNQPQHF | TGTGCCAGCAGCAACAGGGTCAATCAGCCCCAGCATTTT
TRBD2 | TRBJ2-5 | NA | TRBV6-2/TRBV6-3 | CASRPPGLAKETQYF | TGTGCCAGCAGGCCACCGGGACTAGCAAAAGAGACCCAGTACTTC
NA | TRBJ2-1 | NA | TRBV6-5 | CASSYAGSSYNEQFF | TGTGCCAGCAGTTATGCGGGGAGCTCCTACAATGAGCAGTTCTTC
NA | TRBJ2-1 | NA | TRBV12-3/TRBV12-4 | CASSSYRYNEQFF | TGTGCCAGCAGTTCATACAGATACAATGAGCAGTTCTTC
NA | TRBJ1-4 | NA | TRBV5-1 | CASSLVGNEKLFF | TGCGCCAGCAGCTTGGTCGGTAATGAAAAACTGTTTTTT
NA | TRBJ2-2 | NA | TRBV20-1 | CSASGQNTGELFF | TGCAGTGCTAGCGGACAAAACACCGGGGAGCTGTTTTTT
NA | TRBJ1-3 | NA | TRBV20-1 | CSARPGQSSGNTIYF | TGCAGTGCCCGACCTGGACAATCCTCTGGAAACACCATATATTTT
NA | TRBJ1-5 | few | TRBV28 | CASSYRDRGIDQPQHF | TGTGCCAGCAGTTACCGAGACAGAGGGATCGACCAGCCCCAGCATTTT
NA | TRBJ2-7 | few | TRBV6-2/TRBV6-3 | CASSYTFDSLPYEQYF | TGTGCCAGCAGTTACACCTTCGACAGCCTCCCCTACGAGCAGTACTTC
NA | TRBJ2-2 | few | TRBV6-5 | CASSYSSWTGELFF | TGTGCCAGCAGTTACTCGAGCTGGACCGGGGAGCTGTTTTTT
TRBD1 | TRBJ2-7 | few | TRBV29-1 | CSVEARDRAHEQYF | TGCAGCGTTGAAGCCAGGGACAGGGCCCACGAGCAGTACTTC
NA | TRBJ1-1 | NA | TRBV20-1 | CSAGGGADTEAFF | TGCAGTGCCGGAGGGGGAGCGGACACTGAAGCTTTCTTT
TRBD1 | TRBJ1-1 | NA | TRBV9 | CASSESTGMIAEAFF | TGTGCCAGCAGCGAATCGACAGGGATGATCGCTGAAGCTTTCTTT
TRBD1 | TRBJ2-7 | NA | TRBV4-3 | CASSRTGTGNYEQYF | TGCGCCAGCAGCCGGACCGGGACAGGGAACTACGAGCAGTACTTC
NA | TRBJ2-3 | NA | TRBV24-1 | CATSGAQPPSTDTQYF | TGTGCCACCAGTGGAGCACAGCCGCCTAGCACAGATACGCAGTATTTT
NA | TRBJ2-3 | NA | TRBV4-3 | CASSQDGNSGGSTDTQYF | TGCGCCAGCAGCCAAGATGGAAATAGCGGAGGAAGCACAGATACGCAGTATTTT
TRBD1 | TRBJ2-5 | NA | TRBV7-2 | CASSRMGQGFQETQYF | TGTGCCAGCAGCCGAATGGGACAGGGTTTCCAAGAGACCCAGTACTTC
TRBD1 | TRBJ1-6 | NA | TRBV4-3 | CASSQERQGYNSPLHF | TGCGCCAGCAGCCAAGAGAGACAGGGCTATAATTCACCCCTCCACTTT
NA | TRBJ1-2 | few | TRBV18 | CASSPPHELPGYTF | TGTGCCAGCTCACCACCGCACGAGCTCCCTGGCTACACCTTC
TRBD1 | TRBJ1-1 | few | TRBV4-1 | CASSSLQGRGAEAFF | TGCGCCAGCAGCTCCCTACAGGGGAGAGGGGCTGAAGCTTTCTTT
NA | TRBJ1-1 | NA | TRBV6-1 | CASSAKGRANTEAFF | TGTGCCAGCAGTGCCAAGGGACGGGCGAACACTGAAGCTTTCTTT
NA | TRBJ1-2 | few | TRBV11-2 | CASSFDGPRVYTF | TGTGCCAGCAGCTTCGATGGTCCCAGGGTGTACACCTTC
NA | TRBJ1-1 | NA | TRBV4-2 | CASSLGDSNTEAFF | TGTGCCAGCAGCCTCGGGGATTCGAACACTGAAGCTTTCTTT
NA | TRBJ1-2 | few | TRBV5-6 | CASSLYLSGPRNGYTF | TGTGCCAGCAGCTTGTACTTATCGGGGCCGCGGAATGGCTACACCTTC
NA | TRBJ2-3 | once | TRBV7-9 | CASSLLVRTQYF | TGTGCCAGCAGCCTACTAGTGCGTACGCAGTATTTT
NA | TRBJ1-1 | few | TRBV7-9 | CASSQGAFF | TGTGCCAGCAGCCAAGGGGCTTTCTTT
NA | TRBJ2-7 | NA | TRBV10-3 | CAISESLLAHYEQYF | TGTGCCATCAGTGAGTCCTTACTAGCTCATTACGAGCAGTACTTC
NA | TRBJ1-6 | NA | TRBV20-1 | CSARPNRRDSPLHF | TGCAGTGCTAGACCCAACCGACGGGATTCACCCCTCCACTTT
TRBD1 | TRBJ2-1 | NA | TRBV6-5 | CASRTGTGFGNEQFF | TGTGCCAGCAGGACAGGGACAGGCTTCGGCAATGAGCAGTTCTTC
NA | TRBJ2-5 | NA | TRBV7-7 | CASSFASGETQYF | TGTGCTAGCAGCTTTGCTAGTGGAGAGACCCAGTACTTC
TRBD1 | TRBJ1-6 | NA | TRBV6-6 | CASRSTTGTSYNSPLHF | TGTGCCAGCAGATCGACGACAGGGACCTCCTATAATTCACCCCTCCACTTT
NA | TRBJ1-2 | few | TRBV4-1 | CASSQVGQTTNYGYTF | TGCGCCAGCAGCCAAGTTGGGCAGACTACTAACTATGGCTACACCTTC
NA | TRBJ1-5 | few | TRBV6-5 | CASRSGRRDNQPQHF | TGTGCCAGCAGATCGGGACGCCGGGACAATCAGCCCCAGCATTTT
TRBD2 | TRBJ2-3 | NA | TRBV6-5 | CASSRDYQDTQYF | TGTGCCAGCAGTCGGGACTATCAAGATACGCAGTATTTT
TRBD2 | TRBJ2-5 | NA | TRBV28 | CASSLSPGLGKETQYF | TGTGCCAGCAGTTTATCTCCGGGACTAGGGAAGGAGACCCAGTACTTC
NA | TRBJ1-1 | NA | TRBV14 | CASSHRARYTEAFF | TGTGCCAGCAGCCACCGAGCGAGATACACTGAAGCTTTCTTT
NA | TRBJ1-5 | NA | TRBV6-5 | CASSYSFSGNQPQHF | TGTGCCAGCAGTTACTCGTTTTCCGGAAATCAGCCCCAGCATTTT
NA | TRBJ2-3 | NA | TRBV5-6 | CASSIPGVSFTDTQYF | TGTGCCAGCAGCATCCCAGGGGTTAGCTTCACAGATACGCAGTATTTT
TRBD2 | TRBJ2-7 | few | TRBV13 | CASASQTSGRSYEQYF | TGTGCCAGCGCCTCCCAGACTAGCGGGAGATCCTACGAGCAGTACTTC
NA | TRBJ2-1 | few | TRBV28 | CASSFREQFF | TGTGCCAGCAGTTTCCGGGAGCAGTTCTTC
TRBD1 | TRBJ1-2 | NA | TRBV4-3 | CASSLTGGDGYTF | TGCGCCAGCAGCCTTACAGGGGGGGATGGCTACACCTTC
NA | TRBJ2-1 | NA | TRBV12-3/TRBV12-4 | CASTPGSRSSYNEQFF | TGTGCCAGCACCCCGGGGAGCAGGAGCTCCTACAATGAGCAGTTCTTC
TRBD1 | TRBJ1-5 | many | TRBV7-6 | CASSPNRGPDQPQHF | TGTGCCAGCAGCCCTAACAGGGGGCCGGATCAGCCCCAGCATTTT